A single T cell receptor (beta chain) is shown here with its context. V trimming: 3 bases; J trimming: 5 bases; junction bases outside the gene matches: 7. Germline assignment: CDR1 DFQATT and CDR2 SNEGSKA (reference sequence). This CDR3 contains 14 residues. TCRdb reprocessed the 5' RACE reads with MiXCR, giving one entry per CDR3 protein. This table has more than 6,500 distinct CDR3 sequences, 50% appearing once. The TCR comes from a female donor with breast cancer. The chain has TRBV20-1 and TRBJ1-2, with 9 bases identical to TRBD1. The source material was naive CD4+ T cells sorted from a lymph node. Stated subset: naive CD4+ T cells, CD4+CD45RA+CD25-. The CDR3: CSASPWDRDYGYTF. The CDR3, as DNA: TGCAGTGCTAGCCCGTGGGACAGGGATTATGGCTACACCTTC.